The rows below give T cell receptor beta chains drawn from one sample of a study of T cell responses to AZD1222 COVID-19 vaccine. The protocol was immunoSEQ multiplex PCR, while the TCRdb copy is restricted to in-frame clones and leaves out a portion. The sample holds some 150,000 clones. Sequenced material: peripheral blood. The receptors come from an adult in good health. Each CDR3 is given with its conserved first and last residue. The D gene is left open where the match is weak.

j_gene: TRBJ2-2; d_gene: NA; v_gene: TRBV6-4; CDR3aa: CASSRGGELFF; CDR3nt: TGTGCCAGCAGCCGTGGCGGGGAGCTGTTTTTT
j_gene: TRBJ1-1; d_gene: NA; v_gene: TRBV12-3/TRBV12-4; CDR3aa: CASSWGFTEAFF; CDR3nt: TGTGCCAGCAGCTGGGGATTCACTGAAGCTTTCTTT
j_gene: TRBJ2-5; d_gene: TRBD2; v_gene: TRBV29-1; CDR3aa: CSVEPGLQETQYF; CDR3nt: TGCAGCGTGGAACCGGGACTACAAGAGACCCAGTACTTC
j_gene: TRBJ1-4; d_gene: NA; v_gene: TRBV5-6; CDR3aa: CASSFGFAGSNEKLFF; CDR3nt: TGTGCCAGCAGCTTTGGTTTTGCAGGGTCTAATGAAAAACTGTTTTTT
j_gene: TRBJ1-1; d_gene: TRBD1; v_gene: TRBV15; CDR3aa: CATSRDRVGLGNTEAFF; CDR3nt: TGTGCCACCAGCCGAGACAGGGTAGGCTTGGGGAACACTGAAGCTTTCTTT
j_gene: TRBJ1-5; d_gene: TRBD1; v_gene: TRBV15; CDR3aa: CATSKGDRLRPQHF; CDR3nt: TGTGCCACCAGCAAGGGGGACAGGTTAAGGCCCCAGCATTTT
j_gene: TRBJ2-1; d_gene: TRBD2; v_gene: TRBV25-1; CDR3aa: CASRGSGDEQFF; CDR3nt: TGTGCCAGCAGGGGTAGCGGGGACGAGCAGTTCTTC
j_gene: TRBJ1-6; d_gene: TRBD1; v_gene: TRBV12-3/TRBV12-4; CDR3aa: CASSAPGQVNHF; CDR3nt: TGTGCCAGCAGTGCGCCGGGACAGGTCAACCACTTT
j_gene: TRBJ1-5; d_gene: NA; v_gene: TRBV30; CDR3aa: CAWSATGTNQPQHF; CDR3nt: TGTGCCTGGAGTGCGACAGGTACGAATCAGCCCCAGCATTTT
j_gene: TRBJ1-2; d_gene: NA; v_gene: TRBV19; CDR3aa: CASSIEPAMGGYTF; CDR3nt: TGTGCCAGTAGTATAGAGCCAGCTATGGGCGGCTACACCTTC
j_gene: TRBJ1-1; d_gene: TRBD1; v_gene: TRBV3-1/TRBV3-2; CDR3aa: CASSLTGGGNTEAFF; CDR3nt: TGTGCCAGCAGCCTGACAGGGGGCGGGAACACTGAAGCTTTCTTT
j_gene: TRBJ2-3; d_gene: NA; v_gene: TRBV12-3/TRBV12-4; CDR3aa: CASSPSTDTQYF; CDR3nt: TGTGCCAGCAGCCCCTCCACAGATACGCAGTATTTT
j_gene: TRBJ1-2; d_gene: NA; v_gene: TRBV2; CDR3aa: CASSVRTVSYGYTF; CDR3nt: TGTGCCAGCAGTGTAAGGACAGTAAGCTATGGCTACACCTTC
j_gene: TRBJ1-2; d_gene: NA; v_gene: TRBV5-6; CDR3aa: CASSLGGANYGYTF; CDR3nt: TGTGCCAGCAGCTTGGGAGGAGCTAACTATGGCTACACCTTC
j_gene: TRBJ1-1; d_gene: NA; v_gene: TRBV5-6; CDR3aa: CASSLLGRGRMNTEAFF; CDR3nt: TGTGCCAGCAGCTTGTTAGGGAGAGGTCGCATGAACACTGAAGCTTTCTTT
j_gene: TRBJ1-1; d_gene: NA; v_gene: TRBV19; CDR3aa: CASSLQGNTEAFF; CDR3nt: TGTGCCAGTAGCCTCCAGGGAAACACTGAAGCTTTCTTT
j_gene: TRBJ1-6; d_gene: TRBD1; v_gene: TRBV19; CDR3aa: CASSTAGGRSPLHF; CDR3nt: TGTGCCAGTAGTACCGCAGGGGGCCGGTCACCCCTCCACTTT
j_gene: TRBJ1-1; d_gene: TRBD1; v_gene: TRBV6-5; CDR3aa: CASRRGQGTSEAFF; CDR3nt: TGTGCCAGCAGGAGGGGACAGGGTACTTCTGAAGCTTTCTTT
j_gene: TRBJ1-4; d_gene: NA; v_gene: TRBV19; CDR3aa: CASSIWISTEKLFF; CDR3nt: TGTGCCAGTAGTATATGGATATCTACGGAAAAACTGTTTTTT
j_gene: TRBJ2-1; d_gene: NA; v_gene: TRBV15; CDR3aa: CATRGWQGYNEQFF; CDR3nt: TGTGCCACCAGGGGGTGGCAGGGCTACAATGAGCAGTTCTTC
j_gene: TRBJ2-5; d_gene: TRBD2; v_gene: TRBV7-2; CDR3aa: CASSPRWGGQETQYF; CDR3nt: TGTGCCAGCAGCCCCCGGTGGGGGGGCCAAGAGACCCAGTACTTC
j_gene: TRBJ2-7; d_gene: TRBD2; v_gene: TRBV2; CDR3aa: CASSFSLAGDSYEQYF; CDR3nt: TGTGCCAGCAGTTTCTCACTAGCGGGGGACTCCTACGAGCAGTACTTC
j_gene: TRBJ2-3; d_gene: TRBD2; v_gene: TRBV25-1; CDR3aa: CASSLGSGPSTDTQYF; CDR3nt: TGTGCCAGCAGTCTTGGTAGCGGGCCTAGCACAGATACGCAGTATTTT
j_gene: TRBJ2-7; d_gene: NA; v_gene: TRBV6-5; CDR3aa: CATGGSSLRYEQYF; CDR3nt: TGTGCCACCGGGGGTAGCTCTCTTCGCTACGAGCAGTACTTC
j_gene: TRBJ1-5; d_gene: NA; v_gene: TRBV28; CDR3aa: CASSLNNLNQPQHF; CDR3nt: TGTGCCAGCAGTTTAAACAATCTTAATCAGCCCCAGCATTTT
j_gene: TRBJ1-3; d_gene: TRBD1; v_gene: TRBV14; CDR3aa: CASSQTGSNTIYF; CDR3nt: TGTGCCAGCAGCCAGACAGGGTCCAACACCATATATTTT
j_gene: TRBJ1-3; d_gene: TRBD1; v_gene: TRBV6-5; CDR3aa: CASGQASGNTIYF; CDR3nt: TGTGCCAGCGGACAGGCCTCTGGAAACACCATATATTTT
j_gene: TRBJ1-4; d_gene: NA; v_gene: TRBV7-8; CDR3aa: CASSARRISEKLFF; CDR3nt: TGTGCCAGCAGCGCTCGACGCATCTCTGAAAAACTGTTTTTT
j_gene: TRBJ1-1; d_gene: NA; v_gene: TRBV19; CDR3aa: CASGRRGANTEAFF; CDR3nt: TGTGCCAGTGGTCGTCGGGGGGCTAACACTGAAGCTTTCTTT
j_gene: TRBJ1-1; d_gene: TRBD1; v_gene: TRBV18; CDR3aa: CASSTGTGRGAEAFF; CDR3nt: TGTGCCAGCTCAACCGGGACAGGGAGAGGCGCTGAAGCTTTCTTT
j_gene: TRBJ1-6; d_gene: NA; v_gene: TRBV5-4; CDR3aa: CASSLAGDNNSPLHF; CDR3nt: TGTGCCAGCAGCTTGGCAGGGGACAATAATTCACCCCTCCACTTT
j_gene: TRBJ2-7; d_gene: TRBD1; v_gene: TRBV6-1; CDR3aa: CASSEGTGGSYEQYF; CDR3nt: TGTGCCAGCAGTGAAGGGACAGGGGGCTCCTACGAGCAGTACTTC
j_gene: TRBJ1-2; d_gene: NA; v_gene: TRBV6-1; CDR3aa: CASSEVPGVYTTNYGYTF; CDR3nt: TGTGCCAGCAGTGAAGTTCCAGGCGTCTACACTACTAACTATGGCTACACCTTC
j_gene: TRBJ1-1; d_gene: NA; v_gene: TRBV5-1; CDR3aa: CASSLGNRDTEAFF; CDR3nt: TGCGCCAGCAGCTTGGGGAATCGGGACACTGAAGCTTTCTTT
j_gene: TRBJ2-7; d_gene: NA; v_gene: TRBV3-1/TRBV3-2; CDR3aa: CASSQGDPGPQYF; CDR3nt: TGTGCCAGCAGCCAAGGAGACCCCGGTCCGCAGTACTTC
j_gene: TRBJ2-7; d_gene: TRBD1; v_gene: TRBV12-3/TRBV12-4; CDR3aa: CASSGTVRLEQYF; CDR3nt: TGTGCCAGCAGCGGGACAGTGCGGCTCGAGCAGTACTTC
j_gene: TRBJ2-5; d_gene: TRBD2; v_gene: TRBV7-2; CDR3aa: CASSPGGESQETQYF; CDR3nt: TGTGCCAGCAGCCCGGGGGGGGAATCCCAAGAGACCCAGTACTTC
j_gene: TRBJ1-4; d_gene: TRBD1; v_gene: TRBV3-1/TRBV3-2; CDR3aa: CASSQDPGTGPFF; CDR3nt: TGTGCCAGCAGCCAAGACCCCGGGACAGGTCCCTTTTTT
j_gene: TRBJ1-6; d_gene: NA; v_gene: TRBV6-5; CDR3aa: CASSYSGITYNSPLHF; CDR3nt: TGTGCCAGCAGTTACTCAGGGATCACCTATAATTCACCCCTCCACTTT
j_gene: TRBJ2-7; d_gene: NA; v_gene: TRBV2; CDR3aa: CASTRVLGGEQYF; CDR3nt: TGTGCCAGCACCAGAGTCCTGGGGGGCGAGCAGTACTTC
j_gene: TRBJ1-2; d_gene: NA; v_gene: TRBV3-1/TRBV3-2; CDR3aa: CASSQASGGGYTF; CDR3nt: TGTGCCAGCAGCCAAGCGTCGGGAGGTGGCTACACCTTC
j_gene: TRBJ1-1; d_gene: NA; v_gene: TRBV6-2/TRBV6-3; CDR3aa: CASSYPGQTMNTEAFF; CDR3nt: TGTGCCAGCAGTTACCCAGGACAGACGATGAACACTGAAGCTTTCTTT
j_gene: TRBJ1-5; d_gene: NA; v_gene: TRBV7-2; CDR3aa: CASSRDGVNQPQHF; CDR3nt: TGTGCCAGCAGCCGGGACGGGGTCAATCAGCCCCAGCATTTT